These 24 T cell receptor beta chains originate from one sample sequenced in a study of T cells in Graves' hyperthyroidism and ophthalmopathy. Amplification of TCR beta CDR3 regions was performed using RNA transcripts as template. TCR CDR3 regions were first amplified by RT-PCR with HTBI primers. From the multiplex PCR reads, TCRdb called clonotypes with MiXCR, one entry per CDR3 protein. Found here are some 550,000 distinct CDR3 sequences, more than 15% of them singletons; the top ten hold about 3.5%. The specimen was blood. These receptors were collected from a woman in her thirties or forties with Graves' ophthalmopathy.

A few counts support this clonotype. A much larger clone differs by one base, so this may be a read error. This sequence joins TRBV5-1 and TRBJ2-3; D is uncertain. The V end was cut by 0 bases, the J end by 8 bases, with 13 bases between. The CDR3 runs 14 residues. CDR1 is SGHRS, CDR2 YFSETQ, per germline. The CDR3 spells CASSLEGPPGTQYF. The CDR3 nucleotides are TGCGCCAGCAGCTTGGAAGGACCCCCAGGTACGCAGTATTTT. The full variable domain, completed using reference TRBV5-1 and TRBJ2-3, is KAGVTQTPRYLIKTRGQQVTLSCSPISGHRSVSWYQQTPGQGLQFLFEYFSETQRNKGNFPGRFSGRQFSNSRSEMNVSTLELGDSALYLCASSLEGPPGTQYFGPGTRLTVL.

V usage is TRBV2 and J usage is TRBJ2-7, with D perhaps TRBD1 (6 bases). This CDR3 is built from 13 residues. Trimming removed 7 bases from V and 4 bases from J, with 14 bases in between. Germline V lookup: CDR1 SNHLY, CDR2 FYNNEI. The CDR3 here is CASNRDTQYEQYF. CDR3 nucleotides: TGTGCCAGCAACCGGGACACCCAATACGAGCAGTACTTC.

J is TRBJ2-2 and V is TRBV5-1; D not resolved. Germline V gives CDR1 SGHRS, CDR2 YFSETQ. With 4 bases removed from V and 5 bases from J, the gap between germline ends came to 6 bases. The CDR3 totals 12 residues. CDR3 nucleotides: TGCGCCAGCAGCGTACAGACCGGGGAGCTGTTTTTT. Amino acid sequence: CASSVQTGELFF.

The chain combines TRBV6-1 with TRBJ1-3; 8 bases line up with TRBD1. The germline V gene has CDR1 MNHNS and CDR2 SASEGT. The CDR3 contains 17 residues. After removal of 7 bases from V and 0 bases from J, the junction contained 11 bases not matched to a gene. Here the CDR3 reads CASTDLGTGYSGNTIYF. CDR3 in DNA: TGTGCCAGCACCGATCTGGGGACAGGTTACTCTGGAAACACCATATATTTT.

The chain employs TRBV19 and TRBJ2-1; 7 bases are a match to TRBD1. Germline trimming cut 2 bases from V and 5 bases from J; bases unmatched to any gene: 6. The germline gives CDR1 LNHDA, CDR2 SQIVND (reference sequence). The CDR3 loop spans 15 amino acids. The CDR3 sequence: CASSIFRDRNNEQFF. The CDR3 DNA follows: TGTGCCAGTAGTATATTCCGGGACAGAAACAATGAGCAGTTCTTC.

The chain is built from TRBV7-4 and TRBJ2-1; 10 bases align to TRBD2. Per germline, CDR1 SGHVT and CDR2 SQSDAQ. CDR3 length: 16 residues. With 2 bases clipped from V and 10 bases from J, the junction kept 11 bases outside the gene matches. The CDR3 coding sequence is TGTGCCAGCAGCTTACGACTAGCGGGTCCGCCTTCGGAGCAGTTCTTC. Its translation is CASSLRLAGPPSEQFF.

The V gene is TRBV7-3, the J gene TRBJ2-6, with D possibly TRBD1 on 6 matching bases. Germline assignment: CDR1 SGHTA and CDR2 FQGTGA. The V end lost 1 base, the J end lost 3 bases, and 10 bases lay between the germline ends. The length of the CDR3 is 16 residues. The CDR3 protein is CASSLRSGVGANVLTF. Here the CDR3 DNA reads TGTGCCAGCAGCTTAAGATCAGGGGTTGGGGCCAACGTCCTGACTTTC.

This clonotype was detected a few times. The chain combines TRBV7-2 with TRBJ1-4; the D is unclear. V gave up 1 base and J gave up 9 bases, with 12 bases separating them. Germline CDR1 is SGHTA and CDR2 is FQGNSA. The CDR3 has 14 amino acids. CDR3 protein: CASSLGADRKKLFF. CDR3 in DNA: TGTGCCAGCAGCTTAGGGGCAGACCGTAAAAAACTGTTTTTT.

The chain uses TRBV5-8 and TRBJ2-2, with D tentatively TRBD1 (6 bases). V lost 4 bases to trimming and J lost 1 base, with 8 bases between them. This CDR3 is built from 14 residues. CDR1 and CDR2 from the germline V gene are SGHTS and YDEGEE. Written as DNA, the CDR3 is TGTGCCAGCAGCACAGGGCAGAACACCGGGGAGCTGTTTTTT. Encoded protein: CASSTGQNTGELFF.

This clonotype turned up a few times. Here the CDR3 DNA reads TGTGCCAGCAGTTACGGATGGGGCTACGAGCAGTACTTC. This gives the protein CASSYGWGYEQYF. This rearrangement joins TRBV6-6 to TRBJ2-7; no firm D call. The V and J ends lost 2 bases and 3 bases respectively, with 8 bases between them. The CDR3 sequence is 13 residues long. The germline CDR1 and CDR2 sequences are MNHNY and SVGAGI (reference sequence).

Many counts were recorded for this clonotype. The chain uses TRBV9 and TRBJ2-3; TRBD2 matches at 9 bases. Looked up from germline, CDR1 is SGDLS and CDR2 is YYNGEE. The CDR3 consists of 16 residues. With 4 bases clipped from V and 4 bases from J, the junction kept 10 bases outside the gene matches. CDR3 in amino acids: CASSRPVGGGADTQYF. CDR3 nucleotide sequence: TGTGCCAGCAGCCGTCCGGTGGGCGGGGGGGCAGATACGCAGTATTTT.

This clonotype has ten or more counts. The chain employs TRBV5-1 and TRBJ2-1; TRBD1 is a possible D gene (6 bases). CDR3 size: 13 residues. With 7 bases removed from V and 9 bases from J, the gap between germline ends came to 17 bases. Per the germline V gene, CDR1 is SGHRS and CDR2 is YFSETQ. The chain's CDR3 is CASWGQGDFEQFF. The CDR3 coding sequence is TGCGCCAGCTGGGGGCAGGGAGATTTTGAGCAGTTCTTC.

This clonotype was counted many times. CDR3 bases: TGCAGTGCCGGGGTAAACAATCAGCCCCAGCATTTT. Protein sequence: CSAGVNNQPQHF. The chain recombines TRBV20-1 with TRBJ1-5; D is ambiguous. Trimming pared 6 bases from V and 3 bases from J, leaving 9 bases between. The CDR3 is 12 amino acids. The germline CDR1 and CDR2 sequences are DFQATT and SNEGSKA (reference sequence).

The chain recombines TRBV15 with TRBJ2-7; 15 positions match TRBD2. Germline CDR1 LNHNV, CDR2 YYDKDF (reference sequence). After removal of 0 bases from V and 7 bases from J, the junction contained 4 bases not matched to a gene. CDR3 size: 16 residues. The CDR3 coding sequence is TGTGCCACCAGCAGAGATCTGGGGACTAGCGGGAGGGAGCAGTACTTC. Translating it yields CATSRDLGTSGREQYF.

Only a few counts were recorded for this clonotype. The gene calls are TRBV5-1 and TRBJ2-2; 10 bases agree with TRBD1. In germline, CDR1 is SGHRS, CDR2 YFSETQ. This CDR3 has 17 residues. V was clipped by 3 bases and J by 0 bases; unmatched bases: 5. DNA for the CDR3: TGCGCCAGCAGCTCGGCCGGGACAGGGGCGAACACCGGGGAGCTGTTTTTT. Its translation: CASSSAGTGANTGELFF.

This clonotype was picked up many times. The genes are TRBV7-2 and TRBJ2-3; 7 nucleotides match TRBD2. The CDR3 is 15 residues long. The germline CDR1 and CDR2 sequences are SGHTA and FQGNSA. After removal of 0 bases from V and 3 bases from J, the junction contained 3 bases not matched to a gene. The CDR3 DNA reads TGTGCCAGCAGCTTAGCGGCGGGGGAGACAGATACGCAGTATTTT. Its translation is CASSLAAGETDTQYF.

This clonotype was detected ten times or more. The chain joins TRBV11-2 to TRBJ1-3; no clear D gene. The V end lost 5 bases, the J end lost 3 bases, and 5 bases lay between the germline ends. The CDR3 has 12 residues. Germline V gene data show CDR1 as SGHAT and CDR2 as FQNNGV. The DNA of the CDR3 is TGTGCCAGCAGCGGTATTGGAAACACCATATATTTT. It translates to CASSGIGNTIYF.

In this sample, this clonotype turned up many times. V gene TRBV2 combines with J gene TRBJ2-3; 12 positions match TRBD1. The CDR3 runs 15 residues. Germline V gene sequence: CDR1 SNHLY, CDR2 FYNNEI. J lost 6 bases, V lost 6 bases, and 7 bases had no gene match. The CDR3 loop reads CASRGTGGPTDTQYF. The CDR3 nucleotides read TGTGCCAGCAGGGGGACAGGGGGCCCCACGGATACGCAGTATTTT.

At least ten counts were recorded for this clonotype. The rearrangement joins TRBV30 to TRBJ1-1; TRBD1 is a possible D gene (6 bases). The CDR3 is 16 amino acids. The germline CDR1 and CDR2 sequences are GTSNPN and SVGIG (reference sequence). V dropped 4 bases and J dropped 8 bases, with 26 bases sitting between them. Here the CDR3 reads CAWTGGHIGIGREAFF. The CDR3 region has the DNA TGTGCCTGGACGGGGGGGCACATCGGAATTGGGAGAGAAGCTTTCTTT.

This clonotype was detected ten times or more. V is TRBV29-1 and J is TRBJ2-3, with D perhaps matching TRBD1 (7 bases). Deletions cut 7 bases from V and 5 bases from J, with 10 bases between. CDR1 SQVTM and CDR2 ANQGSEA come from the germline V gene. This CDR3 region has 11 residues. The CDR3 region is CSDRGGDTQYF. The CDR3 bases are TGCAGCGACAGGGGAGGAGATACGCAGTATTTT.

V usage is TRBV7-3 and J usage is TRBJ2-1, with unresolved D. The CDR3 totals 13 residues. Trimming pared 0 bases from V and 9 bases from J, leaving 9 bases between. Per germline, CDR1 SGHTA and CDR2 FQGTGA. CDR3: CASSLTGWGEQFF. CDR3 bases: TGTGCCAGCAGCTTAACAGGGTGGGGTGAGCAGTTCTTC.

At least ten counts were recorded for this clonotype. V usage is TRBV20-1 and J usage is TRBJ1-2; possible D gene TRBD1, 5 bases. Germline loops: CDR1 DFQATT, CDR2 SNEGSKA (reference sequence). V was pared by 1 base and J by 4 bases, with 10 bases between. This CDR3 is built from 13 residues. The CDR3 DNA sequence: TGCAGTGCTAGAGTCCAGGGTGGCTATGGCTACACCTTC. This sequence encodes CSARVQGGYGYTF.

Many counts were recorded for this clonotype. The chain uses TRBV2 and TRBJ2-3, with no clear D. CDR3 size: 16 residues. CDR1 is SNHLY, CDR2 FYNNEI, per germline. Between the trimmed V and J ends, which lost 4 bases and 2 bases, there was a span of 16 bases. The CDR3 sequence: CASSVGGGRHTDTQYF. CDR3 DNA: TGTGCCAGCAGTGTTGGCGGCGGACGACACACAGATACGCAGTATTTT.

This clonotype has a handful of counts. The V call is TRBV20-1, the J call TRBJ2-7, with 11 bases that match TRBD1. Germline trimming cut 3 bases from V and 2 bases from J; bases unmatched to any gene: 12. The V gene's germline CDR1 is DFQATT and CDR2 SNEGSKA (reference sequence). This CDR3 spans 17 amino acids. The chain's CDR3 is CSASTFIPGQGAYEQYF. CDR3 bases: TGCAGTGCTAGCACATTTATCCCGGGACAGGGGGCCTACGAGCAGTACTTC.